This TCR beta chain was recovered during a study of Graves' ophthalmopathy and Graves' hyperthyroidism. Overall study context: The authors defined stable hyperthyroidism as no ophthalmopathy within 18 months of follow-up.

Beta-chain TCR CDR3 regions were amplified from RNA transcripts. RT-PCR was first run with HTBI primers, then multiplex PCR in a second round. TCRdb re-derived calls from the multiplex PCR reads in MiXCR, one entry per CDR3 protein. The sample carries over a million distinct CDR3 sequences, 35% to 40% recorded once. V lost 10 bases and J 4 bases, leaving 22 bases between the germline ends. The CDR3 contains 16 residues. This clonotype was seen only a few times. Certain patients were not enrolled. These were patients with other autoimmune diseases, uncontrolled infections, pregnancy or lactation. The diagnostic workup employed clinical symptoms, serum thyroxine, TRAb, thyroid ultrasound and orbital computed tomography.

This TCR was recovered from an adult man with Graves' hyperthyroidism. The specimen sequenced was peripheral blood or thyroid tissue (not recorded which). The chain carries TRBV12-3 or TRBV12-4 and TRBJ2-2; weak D call: TRBD2 (5 bases). The CDR3 nucleotides are TGTGCCACCCTTTCGGGGATAGCTGTGGGCACCGGGGAGCTGTTTTTT. This translates into CATLSGIAVGTGELFF.